The next 15 T cell receptor beta chains were all read from a single sample in a study of control samples from healthy donors and cancer patients. Repertoires were generated with immunoSEQ multiplex PCR, while TCRdb's copy carries only in-frame clones and drops some. The sample lists 88,000 or so clones; 90% to 95% were seen once. Source material: blood. All receptors derive from a young woman in good health.

The chain combines TRBV7-8 with TRBJ1-2; a weak D match, TRBD1 (6 bases). Germline V CDR1 and CDR2: SGHVS, FQNEAQ. CDR3 length: 15 amino acids. Trimming removed 3 bases at V and 4 bases at J, with 15 bases between. CDR3 protein: CASSFTGIFGYGYTF. The CDR3 DNA is TGTGCCAGCAGCTTTACAGGGATTTTCGGCTATGGCTACACCTTC.

The J gene is TRBJ1-2, the V gene TRBV7-8; 7 bases are shared with TRBD1. Germline V lookup: CDR1 SGHVS, CDR2 FQNEAQ. This CDR3 has 15 residues. With V trimmed by 5 bases and J by 0 bases, 6 bases remained unmatched. The CDR3, as DNA: TGTGCCAGCAGCATAGACAGGGCCGCTAACTATGGCTACACCTTC. This encodes CASSIDRAANYGYTF. The whole variable domain, remainder taken from reference TRBV7-8 and TRBJ1-2, is GAGVSQSPRYKVAKRGQDVALRCDPISGHVSLFWYQQALGQGPEFLTYFQNEAQLDKSGLPSDRFFAERPEGSVSTLKIQRTQQEDSAVYLCASSIDRAANYGYTFGSGTRLTVV.

This sequence joins TRBV19 and TRBJ1-1; TRBD1 might be the D (6 bases). Germline values: CDR1 LNHDA, CDR2 SQIVND (reference sequence). The ends were cut back, 3 bases at V and 4 bases at J, with 18 bases in the middle. The CDR3 totals 16 residues. The CDR3 is CASSMGAVGLGTEAFF. CDR3 DNA: TGTGCCAGTAGTATGGGGGCCGTAGGATTAGGCACTGAAGCTTTCTTT.

The rearrangement uses TRBV3-1 (or the pseudogene TRBV3-2) and TRBJ2-5; D is perhaps TRBD2 (6 bases). CDR3 length equals 16 residues. V lost 1 base and J 1 base, leaving 13 bases between the germline ends. The germline CDR1 and CDR2 sequences are LGHDT and YNNKEL (reference sequence). The CDR3 sequence: CASSQVAGTPQETQYF. As DNA, the CDR3 is TGTGCCAGCAGCCAAGTTGCGGGGACCCCCCAAGAGACCCAGTACTTC.

The rearrangement links TRBV20-1 to TRBJ2-5; D might be TRBD1 or TRBD2, each matching 5 bases. CDR1 and CDR2 from the germline V gene are DFQATT and SNEGSKA (reference sequence). The V end was cut by 3 bases, the J end by 1 base, with 15 bases between. This CDR3 contains 15 residues. This CDR3 reads CSASSDSGTQETQYF. CDR3 nucleotides: TGCAGTGCTAGTAGCGACAGTGGGACCCAAGAGACCCAGTACTTC.

This chain links TRBV7-2 with TRBJ1-3; 8 bases match TRBD1. The CDR3 covers 15 residues. Trimming removed 5 bases from V and 1 base from J; junction bases left unmatched: 4. CDR1 and CDR2 from the germline V gene are SGHTA and FQGNSA. The DNA for the CDR3 is TGTGCCAGCAGCCCGCAGGGGGCGTCTGGAAACACCATATATTTT. Translating it yields CASSPQGASGNTIYF.

The chain has TRBV12-2 and TRBJ1-6. TRBV12-2 is assigned pseudogene status. This CDR3 region has 12 residues. The CDR3 region has the DNA TGTGCAAGTCGCTTAGAGGATTCACCCCTCCACTTT. Amino acids: CASRLEDSPLHF.

J is TRBJ2-3 and V is TRBV27; D perhaps matches TRBD2 (5 bases). V lost 0 bases, J lost 9 bases, and 7 bases lay in between. Germline V lookup: CDR1 MNHEY, CDR2 SMNVEV (reference sequence). The CDR3 sequence is 12 residues long. The CDR3, as DNA: TGTGCCAGCAGTTTATCGGGGAGAACGCAGTATTTT. Protein: CASSLSGRTQYF.

The chain combines TRBV2 with TRBJ2-2; 9 bases agree with TRBD1. CDR3 size: 16 residues. Germline CDR1 and CDR2: SNHLY and FYNNEI. J lost 7 bases, V lost 6 bases, and 12 bases had no gene match. The DNA for the CDR3 is TGTGCCAGCAGCTCGAGCCGGACAGGGGTGGGCGGGGAGCTGTTTTTT. It translates to CASSSSRTGVGGELFF. Using reference TRBV2 and TRBJ2-2 for the parts outside the CDR3, the full variable domain is EPEVTQTPSHQVTQMGQEVILRCVPISNHLYFYWYRQILGQKVEFLVSFYNNEISEKSEIFDDQFSVERPDGSNFTLKIRSTKLEDSAMYFCASSSSRTGVGGELFFGEGSRLTVL.

This clone came up a few times. This rearrangement joins TRBV7-9 to TRBJ2-7; the D is unclear. The ends were cut back, 3 bases at V and 4 bases at J, with 4 bases in the middle. The V gene's germline CDR1 is SEHNR and CDR2 FQNEAQ (reference sequence). CDR3 length equals 11 residues. The CDR3 sequence is CASSFKYEQYF. As DNA, the CDR3 is TGTGCCAGCAGCTTTAAATACGAGCAGTACTTC. The complete variable domain, with remaining parts taken from reference TRBV7-9 and TRBJ2-7, reads DTGVSQNPRHKITKRGQNVTFRCDPISEHNRLYWYRQTLGQGPEFLTYFQNEAQLEKSRLLSDRFSAERPKGSFSTLEIQRTEQGDSAMYLCASSFKYEQYFGPGTRLTVT.

V gene TRBV12-3 or TRBV12-4 combines with J gene TRBJ2-2; D is uncertain. Trimming took off 3 bases at V and 6 bases at J, with 5 bases between the two ends. The CDR3 length is 12 residues. CDR3 protein: CASSFGPGELFF. In nucleotides, the CDR3 is TGTGCCAGCAGTTTCGGGCCCGGGGAGCTGTTTTTT.

The J gene is TRBJ1-2, the V gene TRBV29-1; D unclear. The ends were cut back, 7 bases at V and 8 bases at J, with 11 bases in the middle. The CDR3 runs to 10 residues. Germline lookup yields CDR1 SQVTM and CDR2 ANQGSEA. CDR3 amino acids: CSAAELGYTF. DNA of the CDR3: TGCAGCGCGGCCGAACTCGGCTACACCTTC.

The rearrangement joins TRBV28 to TRBJ1-3; D is unclear. Germline CDR1 MDHEN, CDR2 SYDVKM. There are 16 residues in the CDR3. Trimming pared 1 base from V and 0 bases from J, leaving 10 bases between. The CDR3 coding sequence is TGTGCCAGCAGTTTATATAGCGAGCACTCTGGAAACACCATATATTTT. It codes for CASSLYSEHSGNTIYF. Full variable domain (missing parts from reference TRBV28 and TRBJ1-3): DVKVTQSSRYLVKRTGEKVFLECVQDMDHENMFWYRQDPGLGLRLIYFSYDVKMKEKGDIPEGYSVSREKKERFSLILESASTNQTSMYLCASSLYSEHSGNTIYFGEGSWLTVV.

Concerning this clone itself: The same CDR3 is also encoded by other DNA sequences in this sample. V usage is TRBV7-8 and J usage is TRBJ1-2; D is ambiguous. The germline CDR1 and CDR2 sequences are SGHVS and FQNEAQ. The V end was cut by 3 bases, the J end by 6 bases, with 14 bases between. This CDR3 contains 14 residues. The CDR3 reads CASSFVGQGNGYTF. Written as DNA, the CDR3 is TGTGCCAGCAGCTTCGTGGGCCAAGGGAATGGCTACACCTTC.

The chain is built from TRBV19 and TRBJ2-7, with D perhaps being TRBD1 or TRBD2 (5 bases each). CDR3 length equals 14 residues. CDR1 is LNHDA, CDR2 SQIVND, per germline (reference sequence). Trimming cost V 5 bases and J 2 bases, with 13 bases left between them. The DNA of the CDR3 is TGTGCCAGTAGTTGGGCGAGGGGAGCCTACGAGCAGTACTTC. This translates into CASSWARGAYEQYF.